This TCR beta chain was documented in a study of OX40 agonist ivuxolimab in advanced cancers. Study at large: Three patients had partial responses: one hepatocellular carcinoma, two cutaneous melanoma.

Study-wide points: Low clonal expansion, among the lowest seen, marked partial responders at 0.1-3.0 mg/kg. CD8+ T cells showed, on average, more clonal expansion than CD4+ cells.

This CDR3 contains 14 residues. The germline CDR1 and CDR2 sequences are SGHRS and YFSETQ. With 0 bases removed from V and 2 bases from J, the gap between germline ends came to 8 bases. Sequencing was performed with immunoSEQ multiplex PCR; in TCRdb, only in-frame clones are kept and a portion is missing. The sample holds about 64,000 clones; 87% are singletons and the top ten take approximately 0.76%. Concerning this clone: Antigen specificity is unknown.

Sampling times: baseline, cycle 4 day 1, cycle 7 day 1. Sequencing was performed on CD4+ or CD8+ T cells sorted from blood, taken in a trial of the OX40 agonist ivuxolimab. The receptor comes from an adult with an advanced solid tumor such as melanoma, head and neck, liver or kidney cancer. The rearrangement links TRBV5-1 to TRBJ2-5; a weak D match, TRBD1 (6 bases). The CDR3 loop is CASSLAGQQETQYF. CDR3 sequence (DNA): TGCGCCAGCAGCTTGGCTGGACAGCAAGAGACCCAGTACTTC. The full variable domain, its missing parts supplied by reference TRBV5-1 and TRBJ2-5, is KAGVTQTPRYLIKTRGQQVTLSCSPISGHRSVSWYQQTPGQGLQFLFEYFSETQRNKGNFPGRFSGRQFSNSRSEMNVSTLELGDSALYLCASSLAGQQETQYFGPGTRLLVL.